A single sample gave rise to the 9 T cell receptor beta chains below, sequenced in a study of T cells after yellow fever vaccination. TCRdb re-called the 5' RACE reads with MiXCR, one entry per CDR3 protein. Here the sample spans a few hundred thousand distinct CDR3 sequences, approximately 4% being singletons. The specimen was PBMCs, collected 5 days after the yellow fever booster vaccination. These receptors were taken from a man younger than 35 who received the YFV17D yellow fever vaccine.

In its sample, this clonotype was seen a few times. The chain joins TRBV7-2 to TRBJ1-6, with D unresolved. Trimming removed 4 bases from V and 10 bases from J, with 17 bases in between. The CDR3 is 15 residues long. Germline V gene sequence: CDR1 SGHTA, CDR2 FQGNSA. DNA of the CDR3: TGTGCCAGCAGCTACCGGTTGGGGAGAGACTCACCCCTCCACTTT. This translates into CASSYRLGRDSPLHF.

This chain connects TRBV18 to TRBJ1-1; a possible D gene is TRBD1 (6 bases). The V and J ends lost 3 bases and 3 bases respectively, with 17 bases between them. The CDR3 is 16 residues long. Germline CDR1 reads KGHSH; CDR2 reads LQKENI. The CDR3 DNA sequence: TGTGCCAGCTCACCCTATTCGGGGGCGGGGGACACTGAAGCTTTCTTT. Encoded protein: CASSPYSGAGDTEAFF.

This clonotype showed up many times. CDR3 DNA: TGCGCCAGCAGCTCAGTGTCCCTGGGGGCGGCTGGGGCCAACGTCCTGACTTTC. The encoded protein is CASSSVSLGAAGANVLTF. The chain combines TRBV5-1 with TRBJ2-6; TRBD1 is a possible D gene (6 bases). V was cut by 3 bases and J by 2 bases, with 18 bases left in between. This CDR3 has 18 amino acids. The germline V gene encodes CDR1 SGHRS and CDR2 YFSETQ.

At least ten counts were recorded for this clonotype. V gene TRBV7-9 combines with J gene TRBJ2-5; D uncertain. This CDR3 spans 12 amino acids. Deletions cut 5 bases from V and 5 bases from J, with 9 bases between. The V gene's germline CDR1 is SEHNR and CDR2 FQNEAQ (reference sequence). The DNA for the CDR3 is TGTGCCAGCAGCCCAACGTGGGAGACCCAGTACTTC. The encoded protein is CASSPTWETQYF.

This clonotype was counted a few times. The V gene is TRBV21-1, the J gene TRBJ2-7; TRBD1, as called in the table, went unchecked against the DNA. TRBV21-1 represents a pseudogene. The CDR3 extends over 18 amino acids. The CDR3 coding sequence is TGTGCCAGCAGCAGAGGTGAAAGGGACAGCAAACAATCCTACGAGCAGTACTTC. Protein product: CASSRGERDSKQSYEQYF.

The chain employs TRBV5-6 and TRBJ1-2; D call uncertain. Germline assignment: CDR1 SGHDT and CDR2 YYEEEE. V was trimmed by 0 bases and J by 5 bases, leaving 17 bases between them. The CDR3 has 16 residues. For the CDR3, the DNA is TGTGCCAGCAGCTTGGATTCTGGGAGGTACCCTTATGGCTACACCTTC. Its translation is CASSLDSGRYPYGYTF.

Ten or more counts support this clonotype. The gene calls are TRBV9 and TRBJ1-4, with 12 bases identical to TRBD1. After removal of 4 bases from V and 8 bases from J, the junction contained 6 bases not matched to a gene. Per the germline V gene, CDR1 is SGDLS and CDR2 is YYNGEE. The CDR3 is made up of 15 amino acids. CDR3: CASSRDRGQSEKLFF. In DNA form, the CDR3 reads TGTGCCAGCAGCCGGGACAGGGGGCAGTCCGAAAAACTGTTTTTT.

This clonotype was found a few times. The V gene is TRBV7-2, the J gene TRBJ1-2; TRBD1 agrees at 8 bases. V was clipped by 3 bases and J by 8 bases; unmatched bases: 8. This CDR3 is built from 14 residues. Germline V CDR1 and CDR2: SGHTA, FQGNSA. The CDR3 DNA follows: TGTGCCAGCAGCTTCACGGACAGGGATTACGGCTACACCTTC. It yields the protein CASSFTDRDYGYTF.

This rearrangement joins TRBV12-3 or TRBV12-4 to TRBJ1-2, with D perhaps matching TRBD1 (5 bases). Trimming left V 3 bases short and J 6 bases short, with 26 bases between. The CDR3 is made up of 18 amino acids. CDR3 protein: CASSFWLRTSQSTDGYTF. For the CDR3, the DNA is TGTGCCAGCAGTTTTTGGCTCAGGACATCGCAGTCAACTGATGGCTACACCTTC.